This T cell receptor beta chain was recorded in a study of CD8 T cells in ankylosing spondylitis. CDR3 length equals 15 residues. The V end lost 3 bases, the J end lost 6 bases, and 14 bases lay between the germline ends. Per germline, CDR1 KGHSH and CDR2 LQKENI. As regards this clonotype: Antigen unknown.

The study, taken as a whole, reports: Significant enrichment of disease-linked clones was reported in matched ankylosing spondylitis synovial fluid. Earlier literature documents some of the motif variants in reactive arthritis synovial fluid and blood. Seemingly characteristic of ankylosing spondylitis blood was a TCR beta motif consisting of about 8 highly homologous variants.

TCRdb processed the 5' RACE reads anew with MiXCR; each CDR3 protein has one entry. This sample has about 840,000 distinct CDR3 sequences; about 12% occur once, and the top ten carry approximately 0.46%. The chain uses TRBV18 and TRBJ1-4; D not resolved. The sample comprised blood, either unsorted or a sorted T cell fraction (not recorded which). The sequence was obtained from a male donor with ankylosing spondylitis. The DNA of the CDR3 is TGTGCCAGCTCACCTCGGGAGTTTAGGGATGAAAAACTGTTTTTT. Amino acid sequence: CASSPREFRDEKLFF.